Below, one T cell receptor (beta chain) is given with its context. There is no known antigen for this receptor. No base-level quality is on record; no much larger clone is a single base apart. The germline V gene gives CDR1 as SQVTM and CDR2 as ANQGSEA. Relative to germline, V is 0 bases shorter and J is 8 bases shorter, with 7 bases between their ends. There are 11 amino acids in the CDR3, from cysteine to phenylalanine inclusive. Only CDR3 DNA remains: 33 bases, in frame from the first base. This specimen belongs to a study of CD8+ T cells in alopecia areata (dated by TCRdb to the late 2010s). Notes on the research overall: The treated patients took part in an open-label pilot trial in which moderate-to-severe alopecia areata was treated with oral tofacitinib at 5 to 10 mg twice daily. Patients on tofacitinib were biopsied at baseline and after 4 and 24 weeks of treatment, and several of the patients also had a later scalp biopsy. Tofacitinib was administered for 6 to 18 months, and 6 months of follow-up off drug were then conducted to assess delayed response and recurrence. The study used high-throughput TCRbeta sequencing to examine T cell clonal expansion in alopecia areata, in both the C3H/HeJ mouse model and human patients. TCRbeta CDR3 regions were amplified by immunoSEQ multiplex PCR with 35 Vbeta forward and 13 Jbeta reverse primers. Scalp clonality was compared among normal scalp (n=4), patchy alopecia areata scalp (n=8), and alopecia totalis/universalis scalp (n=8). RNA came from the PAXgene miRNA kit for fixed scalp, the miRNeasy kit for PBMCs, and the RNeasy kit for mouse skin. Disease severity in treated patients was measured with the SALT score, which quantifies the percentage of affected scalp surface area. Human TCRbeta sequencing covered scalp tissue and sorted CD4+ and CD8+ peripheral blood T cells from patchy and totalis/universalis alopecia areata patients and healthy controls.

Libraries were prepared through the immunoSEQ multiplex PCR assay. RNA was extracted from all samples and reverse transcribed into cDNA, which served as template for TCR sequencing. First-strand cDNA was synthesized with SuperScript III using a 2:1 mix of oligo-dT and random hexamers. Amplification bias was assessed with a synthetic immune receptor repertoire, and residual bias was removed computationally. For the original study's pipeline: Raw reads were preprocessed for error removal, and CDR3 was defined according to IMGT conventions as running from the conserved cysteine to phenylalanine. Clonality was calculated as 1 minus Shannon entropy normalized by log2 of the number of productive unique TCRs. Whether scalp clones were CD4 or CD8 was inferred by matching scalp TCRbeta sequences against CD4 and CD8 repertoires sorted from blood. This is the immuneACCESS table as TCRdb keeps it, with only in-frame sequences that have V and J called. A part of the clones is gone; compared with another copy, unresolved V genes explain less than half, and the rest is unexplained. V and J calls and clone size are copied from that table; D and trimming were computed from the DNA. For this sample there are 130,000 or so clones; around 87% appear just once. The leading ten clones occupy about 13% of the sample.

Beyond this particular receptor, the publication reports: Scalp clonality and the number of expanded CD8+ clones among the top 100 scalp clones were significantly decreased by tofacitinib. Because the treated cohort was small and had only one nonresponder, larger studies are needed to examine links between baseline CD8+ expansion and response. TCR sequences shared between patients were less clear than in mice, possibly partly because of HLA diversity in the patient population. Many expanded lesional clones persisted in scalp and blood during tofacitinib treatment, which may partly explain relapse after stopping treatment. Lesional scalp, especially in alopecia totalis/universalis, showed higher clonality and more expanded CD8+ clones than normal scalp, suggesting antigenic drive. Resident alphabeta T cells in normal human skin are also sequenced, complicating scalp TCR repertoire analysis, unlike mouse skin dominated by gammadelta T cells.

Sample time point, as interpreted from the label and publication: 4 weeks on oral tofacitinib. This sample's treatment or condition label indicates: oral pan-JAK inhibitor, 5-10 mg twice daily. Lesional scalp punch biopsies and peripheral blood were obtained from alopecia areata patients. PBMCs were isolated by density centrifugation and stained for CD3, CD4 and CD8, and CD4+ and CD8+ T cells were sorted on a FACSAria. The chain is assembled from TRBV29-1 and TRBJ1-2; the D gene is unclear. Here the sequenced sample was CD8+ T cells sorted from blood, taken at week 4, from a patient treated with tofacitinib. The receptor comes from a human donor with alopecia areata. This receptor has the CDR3 CSVEDRDGYTF. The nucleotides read TGCAGCGTTGAAGATCGAGACGGCTACACCTTC.